The sequence of this TCR beta chain was determined in a study of cytomegalovirus exposure and HLA in healthy donors. General study points: Sequencing likely generated an artifact that appeared as a cluster of highly shared sequence variants. Altogether, more than 150 TCR beta chains were recorded as cytomegalovirus-associated. There were several of the most significant clusters that appeared linked to common viral pathogens in a later analysis. While the bulk of TCR sequences proved rare, some public TCRs turned up in many donors.

The PCR ran on 60 Vbeta and 13 Jbeta primers. Clones were sequenced by immunoSEQ multiplex PCR, and TCRdb holds only the in-frame ones, with some missing. The sample carries roughly 49,000 clones, 70% to 80% recorded once. Trimming pared 11 bases from V and 4 bases from J, leaving 17 bases between. CDR1 and CDR2 (germline): MNHNY, SVGAGI (reference sequence). The CDR3 spans 13 residues. This clone came up once. Its target is unknown. V gene TRBV6-6 combines with J gene TRBJ1-2; possibly TRBD1 for D (6 bases). This sequence was found in a middle-aged woman in good health and CMV-seropositive. The source material was PBMCs. CDR3 in amino acids: CAVRAGEGYGYTF. CDR3 DNA sequence: TGTGCCGTAAGGGCAGGGGAGGGCTATGGCTACACCTTC.